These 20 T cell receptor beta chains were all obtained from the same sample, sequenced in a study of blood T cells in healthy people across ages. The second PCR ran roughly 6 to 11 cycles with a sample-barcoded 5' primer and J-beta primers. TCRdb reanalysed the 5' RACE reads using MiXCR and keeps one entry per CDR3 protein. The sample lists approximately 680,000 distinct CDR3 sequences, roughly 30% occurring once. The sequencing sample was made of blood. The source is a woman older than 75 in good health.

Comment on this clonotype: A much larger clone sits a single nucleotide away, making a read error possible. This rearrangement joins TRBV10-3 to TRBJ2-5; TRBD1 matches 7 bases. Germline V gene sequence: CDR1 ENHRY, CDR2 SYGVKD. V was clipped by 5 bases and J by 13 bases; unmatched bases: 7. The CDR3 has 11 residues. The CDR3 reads CAISIQGWAYF. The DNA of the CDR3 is TGTGCCATCAGTATACAGGGGTGGGCGTACTTC.

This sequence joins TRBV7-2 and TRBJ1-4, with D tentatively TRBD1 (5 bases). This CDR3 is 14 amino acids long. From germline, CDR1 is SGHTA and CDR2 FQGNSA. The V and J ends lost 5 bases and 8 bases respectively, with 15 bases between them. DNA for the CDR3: TGTGCCAGCAGCCGGGGGACCGTCGGGGAAAAACTGTTTTTT. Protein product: CASSRGTVGEKLFF.

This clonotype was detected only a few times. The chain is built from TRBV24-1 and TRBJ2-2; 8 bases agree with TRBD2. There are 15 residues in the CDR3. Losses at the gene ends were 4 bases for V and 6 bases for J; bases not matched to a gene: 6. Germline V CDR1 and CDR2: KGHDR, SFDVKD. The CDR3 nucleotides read TGTGCCACCAGTGACCCCGGGAGGGGTCCCGGGGAGCTGTTTTTT. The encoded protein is CATSDPGRGPGELFF.

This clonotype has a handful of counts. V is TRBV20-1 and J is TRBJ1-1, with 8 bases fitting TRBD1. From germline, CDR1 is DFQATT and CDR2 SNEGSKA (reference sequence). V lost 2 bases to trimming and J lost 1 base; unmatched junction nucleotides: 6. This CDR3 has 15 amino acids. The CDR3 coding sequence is TGCAGTGCTAGACCTTGGACAGGGCGGAACACTGAAGCTTTCTTT. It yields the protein CSARPWTGRNTEAFF.

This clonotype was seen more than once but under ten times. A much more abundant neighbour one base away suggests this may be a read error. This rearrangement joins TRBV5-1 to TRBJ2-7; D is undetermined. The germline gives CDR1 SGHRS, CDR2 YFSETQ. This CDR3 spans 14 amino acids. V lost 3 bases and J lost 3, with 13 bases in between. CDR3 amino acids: CASSWGRAVYEQYF. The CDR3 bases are TGCGCCAGCAGCTGGGGTCGGGCGGTCTACGAGCAGTACTTC.

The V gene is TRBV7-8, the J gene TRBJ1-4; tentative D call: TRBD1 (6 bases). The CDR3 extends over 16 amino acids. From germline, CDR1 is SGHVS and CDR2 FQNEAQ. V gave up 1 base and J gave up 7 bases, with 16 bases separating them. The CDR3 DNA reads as TGTGCCAGCAGCTTAGGGCGTGGCAGGGGTAGTGAAAAACTGTTTTTT. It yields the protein CASSLGRGRGSEKLFF.

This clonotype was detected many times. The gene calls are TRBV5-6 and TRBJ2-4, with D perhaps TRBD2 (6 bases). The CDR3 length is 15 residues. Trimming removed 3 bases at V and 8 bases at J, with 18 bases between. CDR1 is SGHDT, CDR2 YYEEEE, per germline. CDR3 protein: CASSSGTQLRDIQYF. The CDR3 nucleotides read TGTGCCAGCAGCTCGGGGACTCAGCTAAGGGACATTCAGTACTTC. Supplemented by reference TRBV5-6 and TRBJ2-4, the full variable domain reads DAGVTQSPTHLIKTRGQQVTLRCSPKSGHDTVSWYQQALGQGPQFIFQYYEEEERQRGNFPDRFSGHQFPNYSSELNVNALLLGDSALYLCASSSGTQLRDIQYFGAGTRLSVL.

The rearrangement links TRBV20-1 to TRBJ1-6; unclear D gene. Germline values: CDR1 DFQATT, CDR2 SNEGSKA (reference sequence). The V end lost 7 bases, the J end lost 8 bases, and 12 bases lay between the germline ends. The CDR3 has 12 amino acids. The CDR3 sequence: CSVSTMDSPLHF. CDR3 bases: TGCAGTGTCTCAACAATGGATTCACCCCTCCACTTT.

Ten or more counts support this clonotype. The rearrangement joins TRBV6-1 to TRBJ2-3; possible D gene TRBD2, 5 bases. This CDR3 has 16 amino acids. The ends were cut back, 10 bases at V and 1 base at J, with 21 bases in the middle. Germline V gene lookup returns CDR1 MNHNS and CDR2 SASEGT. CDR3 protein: CATDRALGDGTDTQYF. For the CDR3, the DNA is TGTGCCACCGACCGGGCCCTCGGGGATGGCACAGATACGCAGTATTTT.

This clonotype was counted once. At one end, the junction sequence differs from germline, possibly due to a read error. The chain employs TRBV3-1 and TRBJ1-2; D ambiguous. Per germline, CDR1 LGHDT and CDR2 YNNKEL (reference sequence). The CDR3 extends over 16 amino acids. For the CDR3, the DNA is TGTGCCAGCAGCCAAGATCCCTACCGACGGAACTGTGGCTACACCTTC. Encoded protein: CASSQDPYRRNCGYTF.

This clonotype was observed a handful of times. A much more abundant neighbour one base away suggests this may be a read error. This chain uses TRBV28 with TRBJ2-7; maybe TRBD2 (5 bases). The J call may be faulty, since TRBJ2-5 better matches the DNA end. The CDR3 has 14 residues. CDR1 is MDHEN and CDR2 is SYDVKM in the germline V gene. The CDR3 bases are TGTGCCAGCAGTTTAGACGACGGGGTAGAGACCCAGTACTTC. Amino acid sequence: CASSLDDGVETQYF.

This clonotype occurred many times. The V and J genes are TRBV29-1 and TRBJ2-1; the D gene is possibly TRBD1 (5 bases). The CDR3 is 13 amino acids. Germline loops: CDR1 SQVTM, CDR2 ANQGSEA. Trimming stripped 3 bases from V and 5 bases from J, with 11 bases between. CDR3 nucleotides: TGCAGCGTTGACCGAACAGGAGACAATGAGCAGTTCTTC. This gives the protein CSVDRTGDNEQFF.

CDR3 coding DNA: TGTGCCAGCAGCCCCGGGACAGGGGGGTTATCCTACGAGCAGTACTTC. It yields the protein CASSPGTGGLSYEQYF. The chain has TRBV7-2 and TRBJ2-7; 11 nucleotides align to TRBD1. The CDR3 length is 16 residues. Germline CDR1 is SGHTA and CDR2 is FQGNSA. J was trimmed by 1 base and V by 5 bases; bases with no gene match: 7.

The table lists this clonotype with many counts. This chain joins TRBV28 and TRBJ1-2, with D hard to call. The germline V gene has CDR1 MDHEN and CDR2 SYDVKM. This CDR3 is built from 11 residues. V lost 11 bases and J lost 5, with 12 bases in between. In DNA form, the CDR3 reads TGTGCCGTCAACGGGAATTATGGCTACACCTTC. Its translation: CAVNGNYGYTF.

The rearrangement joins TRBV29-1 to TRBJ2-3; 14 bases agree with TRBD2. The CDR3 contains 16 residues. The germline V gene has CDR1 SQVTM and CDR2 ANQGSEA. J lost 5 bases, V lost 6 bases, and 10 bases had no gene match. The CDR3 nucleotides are TGCAGCGTCATGCCGGGACTAGCGGGAGTGGGAGATACGCAGTATTTT. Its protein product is CSVMPGLAGVGDTQYF.

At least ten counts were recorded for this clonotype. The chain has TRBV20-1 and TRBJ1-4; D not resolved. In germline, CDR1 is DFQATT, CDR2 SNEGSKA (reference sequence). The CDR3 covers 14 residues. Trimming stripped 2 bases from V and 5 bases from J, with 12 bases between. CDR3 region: CSARRGNPNEKLFF. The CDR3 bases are TGCAGTGCTAGACGTGGTAACCCAAATGAAAAACTGTTTTTT.

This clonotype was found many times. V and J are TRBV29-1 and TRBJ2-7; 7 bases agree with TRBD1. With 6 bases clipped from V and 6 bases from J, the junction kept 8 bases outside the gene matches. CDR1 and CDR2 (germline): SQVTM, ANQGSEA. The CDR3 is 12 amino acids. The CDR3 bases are TGCAGCGTAGGAACAGGGGATGGCGAGCAGTACTTC. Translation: CSVGTGDGEQYF.

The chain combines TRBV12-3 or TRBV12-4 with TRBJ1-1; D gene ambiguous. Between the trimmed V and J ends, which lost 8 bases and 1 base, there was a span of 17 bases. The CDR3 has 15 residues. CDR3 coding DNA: TGTGCCAGCCACCAAGGAAGGCAGACGAACACTGAAGCTTTCTTT. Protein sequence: CASHQGRQTNTEAFF.

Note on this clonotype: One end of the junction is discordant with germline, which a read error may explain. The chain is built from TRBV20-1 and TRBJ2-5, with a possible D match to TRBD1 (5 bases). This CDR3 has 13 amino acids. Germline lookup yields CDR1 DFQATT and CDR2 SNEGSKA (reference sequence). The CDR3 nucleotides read TGCAGTGCTACAGACAGAGTCCAAGAGGCCCAGTACTTC. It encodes CSATDRVQEAQYF.

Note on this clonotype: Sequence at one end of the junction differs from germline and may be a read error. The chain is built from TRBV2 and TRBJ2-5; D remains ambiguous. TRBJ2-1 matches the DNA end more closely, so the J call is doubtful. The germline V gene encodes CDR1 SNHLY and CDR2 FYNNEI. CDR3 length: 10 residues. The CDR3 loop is CASREETQFF. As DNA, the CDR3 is TGTGCCAGCAGGGAAGAGACCCAGTTCTTC.